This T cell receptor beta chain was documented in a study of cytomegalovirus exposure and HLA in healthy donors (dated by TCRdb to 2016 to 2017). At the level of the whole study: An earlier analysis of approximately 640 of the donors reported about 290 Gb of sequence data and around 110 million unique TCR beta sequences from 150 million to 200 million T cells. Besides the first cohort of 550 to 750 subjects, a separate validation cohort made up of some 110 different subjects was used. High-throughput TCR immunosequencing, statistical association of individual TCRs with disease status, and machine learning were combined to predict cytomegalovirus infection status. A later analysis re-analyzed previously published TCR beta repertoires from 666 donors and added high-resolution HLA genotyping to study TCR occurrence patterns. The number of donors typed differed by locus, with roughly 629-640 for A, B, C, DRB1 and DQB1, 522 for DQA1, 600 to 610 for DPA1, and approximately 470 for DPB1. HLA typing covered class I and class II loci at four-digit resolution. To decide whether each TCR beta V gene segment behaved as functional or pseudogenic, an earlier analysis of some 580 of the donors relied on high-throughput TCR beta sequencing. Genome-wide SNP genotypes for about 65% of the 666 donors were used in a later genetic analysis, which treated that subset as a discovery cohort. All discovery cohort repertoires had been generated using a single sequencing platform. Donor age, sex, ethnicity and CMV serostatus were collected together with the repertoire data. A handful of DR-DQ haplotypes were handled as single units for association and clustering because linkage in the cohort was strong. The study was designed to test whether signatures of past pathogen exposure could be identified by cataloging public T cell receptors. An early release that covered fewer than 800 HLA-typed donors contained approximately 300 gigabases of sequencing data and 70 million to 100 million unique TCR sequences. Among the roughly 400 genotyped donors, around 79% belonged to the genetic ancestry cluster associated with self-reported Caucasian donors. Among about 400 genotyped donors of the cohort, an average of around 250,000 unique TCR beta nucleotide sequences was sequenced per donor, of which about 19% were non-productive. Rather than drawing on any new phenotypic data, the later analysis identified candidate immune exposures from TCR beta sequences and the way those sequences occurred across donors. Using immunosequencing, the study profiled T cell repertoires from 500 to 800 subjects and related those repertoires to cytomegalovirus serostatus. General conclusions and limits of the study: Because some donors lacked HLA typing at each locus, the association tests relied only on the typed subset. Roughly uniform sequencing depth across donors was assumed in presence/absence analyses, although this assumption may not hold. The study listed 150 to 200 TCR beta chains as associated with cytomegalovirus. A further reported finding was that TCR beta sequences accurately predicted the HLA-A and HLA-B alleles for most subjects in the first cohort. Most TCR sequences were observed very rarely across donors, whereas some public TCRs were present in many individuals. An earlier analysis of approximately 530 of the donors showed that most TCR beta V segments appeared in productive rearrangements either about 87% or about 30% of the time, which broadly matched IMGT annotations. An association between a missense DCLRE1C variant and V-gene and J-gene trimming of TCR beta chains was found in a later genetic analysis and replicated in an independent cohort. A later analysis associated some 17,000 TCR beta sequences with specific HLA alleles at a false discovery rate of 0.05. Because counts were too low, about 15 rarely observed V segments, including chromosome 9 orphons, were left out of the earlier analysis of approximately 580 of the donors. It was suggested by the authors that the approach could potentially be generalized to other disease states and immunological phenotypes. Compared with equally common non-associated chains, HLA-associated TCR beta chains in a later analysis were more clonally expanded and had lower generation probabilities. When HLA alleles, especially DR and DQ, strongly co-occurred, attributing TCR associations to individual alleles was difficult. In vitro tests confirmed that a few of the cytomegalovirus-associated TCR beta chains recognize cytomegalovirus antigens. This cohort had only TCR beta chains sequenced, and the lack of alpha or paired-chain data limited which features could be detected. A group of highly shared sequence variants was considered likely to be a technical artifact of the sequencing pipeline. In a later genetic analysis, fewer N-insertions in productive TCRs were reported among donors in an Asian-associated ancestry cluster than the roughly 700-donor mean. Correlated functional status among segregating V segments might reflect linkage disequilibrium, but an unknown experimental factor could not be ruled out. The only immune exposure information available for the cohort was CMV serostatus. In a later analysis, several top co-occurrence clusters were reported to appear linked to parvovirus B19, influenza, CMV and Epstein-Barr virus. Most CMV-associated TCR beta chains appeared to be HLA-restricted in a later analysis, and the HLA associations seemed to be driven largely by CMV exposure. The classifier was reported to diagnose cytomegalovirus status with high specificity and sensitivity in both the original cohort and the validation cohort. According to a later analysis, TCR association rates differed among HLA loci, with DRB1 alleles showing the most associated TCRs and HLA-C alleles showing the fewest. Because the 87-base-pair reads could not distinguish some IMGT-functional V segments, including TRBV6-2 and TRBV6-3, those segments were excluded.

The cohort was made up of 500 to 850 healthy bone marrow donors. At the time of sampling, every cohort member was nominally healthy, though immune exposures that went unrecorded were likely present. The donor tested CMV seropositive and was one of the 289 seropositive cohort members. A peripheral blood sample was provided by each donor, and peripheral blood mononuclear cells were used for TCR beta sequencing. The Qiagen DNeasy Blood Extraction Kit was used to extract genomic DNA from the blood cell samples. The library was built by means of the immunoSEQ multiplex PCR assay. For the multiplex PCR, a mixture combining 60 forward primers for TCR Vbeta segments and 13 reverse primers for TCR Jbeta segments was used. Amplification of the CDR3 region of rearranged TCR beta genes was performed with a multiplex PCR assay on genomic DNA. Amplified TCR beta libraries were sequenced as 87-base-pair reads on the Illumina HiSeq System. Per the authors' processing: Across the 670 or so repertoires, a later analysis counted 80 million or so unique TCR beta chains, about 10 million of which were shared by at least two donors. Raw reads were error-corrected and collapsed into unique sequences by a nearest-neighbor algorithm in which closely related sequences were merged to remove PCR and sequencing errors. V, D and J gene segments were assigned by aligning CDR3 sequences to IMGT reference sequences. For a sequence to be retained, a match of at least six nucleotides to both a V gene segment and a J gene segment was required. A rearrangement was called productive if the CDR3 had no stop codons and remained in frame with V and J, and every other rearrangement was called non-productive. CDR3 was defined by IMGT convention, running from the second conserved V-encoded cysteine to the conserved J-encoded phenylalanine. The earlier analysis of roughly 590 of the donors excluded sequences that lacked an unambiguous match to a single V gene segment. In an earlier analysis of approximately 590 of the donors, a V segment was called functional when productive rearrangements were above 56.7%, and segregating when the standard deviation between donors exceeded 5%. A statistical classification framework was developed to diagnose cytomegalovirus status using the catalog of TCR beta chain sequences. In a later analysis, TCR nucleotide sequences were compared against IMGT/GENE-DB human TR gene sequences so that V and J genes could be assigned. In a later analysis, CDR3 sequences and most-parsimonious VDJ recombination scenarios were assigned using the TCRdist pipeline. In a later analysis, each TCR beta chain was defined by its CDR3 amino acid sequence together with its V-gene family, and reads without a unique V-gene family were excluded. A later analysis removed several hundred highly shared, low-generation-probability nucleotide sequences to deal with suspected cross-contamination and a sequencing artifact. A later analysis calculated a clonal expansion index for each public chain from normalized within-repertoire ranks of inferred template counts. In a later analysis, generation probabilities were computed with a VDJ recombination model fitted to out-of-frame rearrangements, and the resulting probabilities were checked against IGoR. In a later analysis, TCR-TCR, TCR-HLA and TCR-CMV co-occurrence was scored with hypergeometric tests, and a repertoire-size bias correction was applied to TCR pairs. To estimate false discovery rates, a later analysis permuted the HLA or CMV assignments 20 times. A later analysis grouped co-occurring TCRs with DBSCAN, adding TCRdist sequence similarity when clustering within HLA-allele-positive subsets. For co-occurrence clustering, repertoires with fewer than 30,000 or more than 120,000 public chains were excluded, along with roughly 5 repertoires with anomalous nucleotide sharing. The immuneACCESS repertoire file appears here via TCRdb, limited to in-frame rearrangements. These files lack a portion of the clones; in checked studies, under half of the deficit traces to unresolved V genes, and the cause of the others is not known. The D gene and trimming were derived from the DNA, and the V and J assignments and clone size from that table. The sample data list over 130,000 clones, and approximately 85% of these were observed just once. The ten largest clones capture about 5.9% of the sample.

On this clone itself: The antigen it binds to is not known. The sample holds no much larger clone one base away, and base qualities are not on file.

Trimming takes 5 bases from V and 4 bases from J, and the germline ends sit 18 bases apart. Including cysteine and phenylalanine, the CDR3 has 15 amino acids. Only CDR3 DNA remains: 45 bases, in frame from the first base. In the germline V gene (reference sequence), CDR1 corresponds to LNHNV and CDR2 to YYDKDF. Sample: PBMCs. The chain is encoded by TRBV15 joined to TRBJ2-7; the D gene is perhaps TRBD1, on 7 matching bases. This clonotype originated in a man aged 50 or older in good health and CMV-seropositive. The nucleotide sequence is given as TGTGCCACCAGCCTAGGACCGGGGGACAGATACGAGCAGTACTTC. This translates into CATSLGPGDRYEQYF.